The 6 T cell receptor beta chains below come from one sample, sequenced in a study of shared clonotypes between healthy human individuals. The naive CD8 population came from CD45RO-negative cells selected for CCR7, without terminally differentiated effector memory CD45RA+ cells. Repertoires were generated with immunoSEQ multiplex PCR, while TCRdb's copy carries only in-frame clones and drops some. The repertoire consists of about 2.2 million clones, with about 94% occurring once and the leading ten covering 1.5% to 2%. The material sequenced was naive CD8+ T cells from PBMCs. The receptors originated from a man younger than 30 in good health. Some clones in this sample may be carry-over from other donors' samples.

This clone has a single count. The chain links TRBV4-3 to TRBJ2-4; tentatively, D is TRBD2 (6 bases). Trimming removed 4 bases from V and 9 bases from J, with 16 bases in between. The CDR3 length is 14 residues. CDR1 is LGHNA, CDR2 YSLEER, per germline. The CDR3 DNA is TGCGCCAGCAGCCCCGGCTTGGTGGGGGGCATTCAGTACTTC. This codes for CASSPGLVGGIQYF.

Worth noting for this clone: This sample includes further DNA sequences coding for the same CDR3. V is TRBV11-2 and J is TRBJ2-1; 8 bases are shared with TRBD2. CDR3 length: 15 amino acids. CDR1 and CDR2 (germline): SGHAT, FQNNGV. The ends lost 5 bases at V and 0 bases at J; junction bases unmatched: 3. The CDR3 is CASSPGTSSYNEQFF. CDR3 DNA sequence: TGTGCCAGCAGCCCCGGGACTAGCTCCTACAATGAGCAGTTCTTC.

The chain links TRBV7-9 to TRBJ2-7; D is perhaps TRBD1 or TRBD2 (5 bases each). Germline assignment: CDR1 SEHNR and CDR2 FQNEAQ (reference sequence). V gave up 0 bases and J gave up 3 bases, with 12 bases separating them. The length of the CDR3 is 15 residues. CDR3 in DNA: TGTGCCAGCAGCTTAGCTATAGGGGAGTACTACGAGCAGTACTTC. It specifies CASSLAIGEYYEQYF.

The gene calls are TRBV5-1 and TRBJ2-7; 7 nucleotides match TRBD2. In germline, CDR1 is SGHRS, CDR2 YFSETQ. The CDR3 contains 15 residues. V gave up 4 bases and J gave up 2 bases; unmatched junction bases: 9. The CDR3 reads CASSVEFGGAYEQYF. The CDR3 DNA is TGCGCCAGCAGCGTAGAGTTTGGGGGGGCCTACGAGCAGTACTTC.

The V gene is TRBV11-2, the J gene TRBJ2-7; the match to TRBD2 covers 9 bases. Germline lookup yields CDR1 SGHAT and CDR2 FQNNGV. J was trimmed by 2 bases and V by 1 base; bases with no gene match: 6. CDR3 length: 16 amino acids. The CDR3 bases are TGTGCCAGCAGCTTAGGTCCAGCGGGAGGACCCTACGAGCAGTACTTC. Translating it yields CASSLGPAGGPYEQYF. Full variable domain (remainder filled in from reference TRBV11-2 and TRBJ2-7): EAGVAQSPRYKIIEKRQSVAFWCNPISGHATLYWYQQILGQGPKLLIQFQNNGVVDDSQLPKDRFSAERLKGVDSTLKIQPAKLEDSAVYLCASSLGPAGGPYEQYFGPGTRLTVT.

This sequence joins TRBV29-1 and TRBJ2-1, with D perhaps being TRBD1 or TRBD2 (6 bases each). V gave up 5 bases and J gave up 2 bases, with 13 bases separating them. The germline V gene has CDR1 SQVTM and CDR2 ANQGSEA. The CDR3 runs 14 residues. The CDR3 sequence: CSVILGGAYNEQFF. CDR3 nucleotides: TGCAGCGTTATCCTCGGGGGCGCCTACAATGAGCAGTTCTTC.